One and the same sample provided the 3 T cell receptor beta chains below, sequenced in a study of identical twins. One entry per CDR3 protein results from TCRdb running MiXCR on the 5' RACE reads. The sample has fewer than 900,000 distinct CDR3 sequences; roughly 20% are singletons. These data were likewise used in another study, on T cells expressing NK-cell markers.

The sequenced sample consisted of PBMCs. Receptors originate from a woman between 18 and 29 years old in good health.

The chain employs TRBV29-1 and TRBJ2-3, with TRBD1 matching over 7 bases. J gave up 5 bases and V 5 bases, and 16 bases lay outside the gene matches. Germline V gene sequence: CDR1 SQVTM, CDR2 ANQGSEA. This CDR3 region has 16 residues. CDR3 coding DNA: TGCAGCGTTAATAGGTATCCAGACAGGGTTATAGATACGCAGTATTTT. Translation gives CSVNRYPDRVIDTQYF.

The chain recombines TRBV6-6 with TRBJ2-7; D is unresolved. The germline gives CDR1 MNHNY, CDR2 SVGAGI (reference sequence). V lost 1 base and J 1 base, leaving 8 bases between the germline ends. The CDR3 is 14 residues long. CDR3 sequence: CASSYYGGSYEQYF. CDR3 nucleotide sequence: TGTGCCAGCAGTTACTATGGCGGTTCCTACGAGCAGTACTTC.

This clonotype appeared a few times. V and J are TRBV6-1 and TRBJ2-5, with TRBD1 matching over 10 bases. The CDR3 runs 14 residues. Germline CDR1 and CDR2: MNHNS and SASEGT. V dropped 6 bases and J dropped 6; count of bases not matched to a gene: 7. The CDR3 here is CASRGTGATKTQYF. The CDR3 bases are TGTGCCAGCAGGGGGACAGGGGCTACCAAGACCCAGTACTTC.